Below, 8 T cell receptor beta chains from the same sample are listed, as sequenced in a study of T cell responses to AZD1222 COVID-19 vaccine (dated by TCRdb to the early 2020s). Libraries were made using the immunoSEQ multiplex PCR assay. In TCRdb, the immuneACCESS table is reduced to in-frame sequences with V and J assigned. These tables do not hold every clone; where another copy was compared, an unresolved V gene accounts for under half, and the others remain unexplained. The sample data list approximately 180,000 clones, and about 92% of these were observed just once. The ten largest clones represent about 2.5% of the sample. The time point tag for this specimen amounts to: baseline before first vaccination. The sample was peripheral blood, taken on day 0 of AZD1222 vaccination. The receptors come from an adult in good health.

V is TRBV7-6 and J is TRBJ2-1; D is unresolved. Germline V gene sequence: CDR1 SGHVS, CDR2 FNYEAQ. With 3 bases removed from V and 6 bases from J, the gap between germline ends came to 18 bases. This CDR3 spans 16 amino acids. CDR3: CASSFGRGPGRNEQFF. As DNA, the CDR3 is TGTGCCAGCAGCTTTGGCCGAGGACCAGGACGCAATGAGCAGTTCTTC.

As to this clone: The identical CDR3 is also encoded by other nucleotide sequences in the sample. The genes are TRBV11-2 and TRBJ2-3, with D hard to call. Germline CDR1 and CDR2: SGHAT and FQNNGV. The germline V and J ends were trimmed by 5 bases and 2 bases, with 5 bases remaining between them. This CDR3 is built from 12 residues. The CDR3 nucleotides read TGTGCCAGCAGCCTAAACACAGATACGCAGTATTTT. Residues: CASSLNTDTQYF.

The chain is built from TRBV27 and TRBJ2-1; TRBD2 agrees at 11 bases. This CDR3 has 18 amino acids. Germline assignment: CDR1 MNHEY and CDR2 SMNVEV (reference sequence). V shed 8 bases and J 4 bases; nucleotides not matched to a gene: 16. The CDR3 loop is CASGTSGPDDFAYNEQFF. CDR3 in DNA: TGTGCCAGCGGGACTAGCGGTCCTGACGATTTCGCTTACAATGAGCAGTTCTTC.

The chain combines TRBV30 with TRBJ1-2; unclear D gene. The length of the CDR3 is 10 residues. Germline CDR1 and CDR2: GTSNPN and SVGIG (reference sequence). The V and J ends lost 4 bases and 8 bases respectively, with 8 bases between them. The CDR3 region has the DNA TGTGCCTGGAAAGGAGGGGGCTACACCTTC. This codes for CAWKGGGYTF. Combining the CDR3 with reference TRBV30 and TRBJ1-2 gives the whole variable domain SQTIHQWPATLVQPVGSPLSLECTVEGTSNPNLYWYRQAAGRGLQLLFYSVGIGQISSEVPQNLSASRPQDRQFILSSKKLLLSDSGFYLCAWKGGGYTFGSGTRLTVV.

Many counts were recorded for this clone. The CDR3 region is CASRGTEGPYEQYF. Written as DNA, the CDR3 is TGTGCCAGCAGAGGGACAGAGGGACCCTACGAGCAGTACTTC. This chain connects TRBV2 to TRBJ2-7; 7 nucleotides agree with TRBD1. V lost 6 bases, J lost 2 bases, and 7 bases stayed unmatched. Germline loops: CDR1 SNHLY, CDR2 FYNNEI. CDR3 size: 14 residues.

CDR3 nucleotides: TGTGCCAGCAGCCGACAGGCTGGAAACACCATATATTTT. It translates to CASSRQAGNTIYF. The genes are TRBV6-5 and TRBJ1-3, with D tentatively TRBD1 (6 bases). The CDR3 has 13 residues. With 6 bases removed from V and 2 bases from J, the gap between germline ends came to 8 bases. Germline V CDR1 and CDR2: MNHEY, SVGAGI.

This chain joins TRBV2 and TRBJ1-2; D ambiguous. V was cut by 2 bases and J by 0 bases, with 10 bases left in between. Germline V gives CDR1 SNHLY, CDR2 FYNNEI. The CDR3 spans 15 residues. The CDR3 is CASSEPRHSNYGYTF. Written as DNA, the CDR3 is TGTGCCAGCAGTGAACCCCGGCACTCTAACTATGGCTACACCTTC.

This chain links TRBV30 with TRBJ1-1; D remains unclear. The CDR3 consists of 15 residues. Germline V gene lookup returns CDR1 GTSNPN and CDR2 SVGIG (reference sequence). V lost 3 bases, J lost 5 bases, and 19 bases lay in between. The CDR3 loop reads CAWRVDGELRTEAFF. The CDR3 DNA reads as TGTGCCTGGAGAGTGGATGGGGAATTGAGAACTGAAGCTTTCTTT.